The present T cell receptor (beta chain) was sequenced within a study of blood T cell repertoires in COVID-19. Looking at the study overall: Collection of acute and convalescent COVID-19 samples took place in the United States, Italy and Spain. T cells, B-cell-depleted T cells, or PBMCs supplied cDNA or gDNA.

Authors' analysis steps: Nucleated cell counts were estimated from reference gene primer amplification. Produced via immunoSEQ multiplex PCR; TCRdb's table is partial and in-frame only. Clone size and the V and J calls come from that table; the DNA yielded D and trimming. Of 150,000 to 200,000 clones in the sample, approximately 85% were seen once. Germline V gene data show CDR1 as GTSNPN and CDR2 as SVGIG (reference sequence). The V and J ends lost 4 bases and 4 bases, in that order; junction bases with no gene match: 7. The CDR3 extends over 15 amino acids. Specimen: peripheral blood. This TCR came from a woman in her sixties or seventies with acute or convalescent COVID-19. The chain has TRBV30 and TRBJ2-5; 12 positions agree with TRBD2. CDR3 protein: CAWKRGLAGGETQYF. The CDR3 DNA reads TGTGCCTGGAAAAGGGGACTAGCGGGTGGAGAGACCCAGTACTTC.